This paragraph covers one T cell receptor (beta chain) sequence. Its target is unknown. CDR1 MDHEN and CDR2 SYDVKM come from the germline V gene. The CDR3 spans 12 residues. V was cut by 6 bases and J by 4 bases, with 7 bases left in between. The treatment denotes: around 19 received Ad26.COV2.S at low or high dose, single or two shots; about 5 received placebo; per-sample allocation not given. Specimens were obtained on day 63 following the first vaccine or placebo injection. The individual, an adult aged 18-55 years, was a donor in Boston. Vaccination used an Ad26 vector expressing Wuhan-strain SARS-CoV-2 spike. The data derive from a study of Ad26.COV2.S vaccination and SARS-CoV-2 variants. Study details: Once, or twice with 56 days between doses, Ad26.COV2.S was given intramuscularly. Study-wide points: Non-spike TCR breadth was similar in vaccine and placebo recipients.

The data were produced by immunoSEQ multiplex PCR, yet TCRdb's version contains in-frame clones alone and is incomplete. The repertoire includes 350,000 to 450,000 clones, 83% of them detected once, and 7% to 9.5% sits in the top ten. This chain links TRBV28 with TRBJ1-5; D is unclear. The origin of this receptor is a person between 18 and 59 years old who received the Ad26.COV2.S COVID-19 vaccine or a placebo. Here the sequenced sample was peripheral blood, taken in a trial of Ad26.COV2.S vaccine versus placebo. The CDR3 region is CASRRSNQPQHF. The CDR3 nucleotides are TGTGCCAGCAGAAGATCGAATCAGCCCCAGCATTTT.